Each of the 13 T cell receptor beta chains below was sequenced from the same sample in a study of early T cells in non-severe SARS-CoV-2 infection (dated by TCRdb to the early 2020s). Libraries came from 5' RACE. TCRdb names NextSeq 500 as the instrument used. In TCRdb, the public reads were trimmed at Q25 with fastp and aligned with MiXCR, with productive beta chains retained. Rows matching on CDR3 protein sequence are summarized as one entry with the most common DNA and genes. In all, the sample holds 32,000 or so distinct CDR3 sequences, and 5.9% of those were seen once. About 5.1% of the sample rests with the top ten. The specimen was whole blood. These receptors were collected from an adult who was a healthcare worker with PCR-confirmed SARS-CoV-2 infection or an uninfected control (not recorded which).

The V and J genes are TRBV20-1 and TRBJ2-7; 14 bases fit TRBD2. V shed 6 bases and J 0 bases; nucleotides not matched to a gene: 4. The germline gives CDR1 DFQATT, CDR2 SNEGSKA (reference sequence). CDR3 length: 15 amino acids. CDR3 region: CSARLAGGDSYEQYF. As DNA, the CDR3 is TGCAGTGCACGACTAGCGGGAGGGGACTCCTACGAGCAGTACTTC.

This clonotype was counted only a few times. The chain employs TRBV10-3 and TRBJ2-2, with D possibly being TRBD1 (5 bases). This CDR3 is 14 amino acids long. Germline V gene data show CDR1 as ENHRY and CDR2 as SYGVKD. Trimming stripped 8 bases from V and 3 bases from J, with 13 bases between. CDR3 amino acids: CAIADSFDTGELFF. CDR3 DNA sequence: TGTGCCATCGCAGACAGTTTCGACACCGGGGAGCTGTTTTTT.

This clonotype was observed many times. V is TRBV7-8 and J is TRBJ2-5, with TRBD2 as a possible D gene (7 bases). The CDR3 runs 17 residues. V dropped 7 bases and J dropped 2 bases, with 23 bases sitting between them. Germline V CDR1 and CDR2: SGHVS, FQNEAQ. In nucleotides, the CDR3 is TGTGCCAGCAAGGGGAGCCGAAGGGGGGGACTTCAAGAGACCCAGTACTTC. Its protein is CASKGSRRGGLQETQYF. Supplemented by reference TRBV7-8 and TRBJ2-5, the full variable domain reads GAGVSQSPRYKVAKRGQDVALRCDPISGHVSLFWYQQALGQGPEFLTYFQNEAQLDKSGLPSDRFFAERPEGSVSTLKIQRTQQEDSAVYLCASKGSRRGGLQETQYFGPGTRLLVL.

There are many counts of this clonotype. The gene calls are TRBV29-1 and TRBJ2-5; 10 nucleotides line up with TRBD2. Trimming cost V 4 bases and J 2 bases; bases outside gene matches: 7. CDR1 is SQVTM and CDR2 is ANQGSEA in the germline V gene. The CDR3 contains 15 residues. The CDR3 nucleotides read TGCAGCGTTGCGTTTCTAGCGGGGGTTCAAGAGACCCAGTACTTC. This sequence encodes CSVAFLAGVQETQYF.

This clonotype has more than one count but fewer than ten. The chain links TRBV28 to TRBJ2-7; 7 bases agree with TRBD1. V lost 2 bases and J lost 1; bases outside the gene matches: 2. This CDR3 contains 14 residues. CDR1 and CDR2 from the germline V gene are MDHEN and SYDVKM. The CDR3 loop reads CASSLDRASYEQYF. DNA of the CDR3: TGTGCCAGCAGTTTAGACAGGGCTTCCTACGAGCAGTACTTC. The full variable domain, rest sourced from reference TRBV28 and TRBJ2-7, is DVKVTQSSRYLVKRTGEKVFLECVQDMDHENMFWYRQDPGLGLRLIYFSYDVKMKEKGDIPEGYSVSREKKERFSLILESASTNQTSMYLCASSLDRASYEQYFGPGTRLTVT.

Ten or more counts support this clonotype. This chain connects TRBV19 to TRBJ2-1, with TRBD2 identical over 7 bases. Germline V lookup: CDR1 LNHDA, CDR2 SQIVND (reference sequence). The ends lost 4 bases at V and 8 bases at J; junction bases unmatched: 17. The CDR3 loop spans 17 amino acids. Here the CDR3 DNA reads TGTGCCAGTAGTACGTCCGGTAACGGGAGGCCGAGGGATGAGCAGTTCTTC. It specifies CASSTSGNGRPRDEQFF.

Ten or more counts support this clonotype. J is TRBJ2-3 and V is TRBV20-1, with D unresolved. Germline V gene lookup returns CDR1 DFQATT and CDR2 SNEGSKA (reference sequence). V lost 6 bases and J 5 bases, leaving 12 bases between the germline ends. The CDR3 runs 12 residues. The CDR3 bases are TGCAGTGCCCAGAGGTCGGAAGATACGCAGTATTTT. It encodes CSAQRSEDTQYF.

The table lists this clonotype with many counts. The genes are TRBV4-1 and TRBJ2-1, with TRBD2 identical over 10 bases. Germline V gene sequence: CDR1 MGHRA, CDR2 YSYEKL. Trimming cost V 3 bases and J 7 bases; bases outside gene matches: 9. The CDR3 runs to 16 residues. CDR3 sequence: CASSHTGLAARNEQFF. The CDR3 DNA is TGCGCCAGCAGCCATACTGGACTAGCGGCAAGGAATGAGCAGTTCTTC.

J is TRBJ2-1 and V is TRBV7-9; 7 positions match TRBD2. The CDR3 extends over 17 amino acids. V lost 0 bases and J lost 5; bases outside the gene matches: 10. CDR1 is SEHNR, CDR2 FQNEAQ, per germline (reference sequence). DNA of the CDR3: TGTGCCAGCAGCTTAGCGAGGGCGAGCGGGATAGACAATGAGCAGTTCTTC. This encodes CASSLARASGIDNEQFF.

This clonotype was detected ten times or more. J is TRBJ1-1 and V is TRBV12-3 or TRBV12-4, with D perhaps matching TRBD1 (6 bases). Trimming shortened V by 6 bases and J by 1 base, and 9 bases separated the two germline ends. The CDR3 totals 13 residues. In DNA, the CDR3 is TGTGCCAGCAGCGAACAGGGGAACACTGAAGCTTTCTTT. Translated, it gives CASSEQGNTEAFF.

This clonotype was seen only a few times. The CDR3 region is CASSYRAAEGSEQYF. For the CDR3, the DNA is TGTGCCAGCAGCTACAGGGCCGCTGAGGGGTCCGAGCAGTACTTC. J is TRBJ2-7 and V is TRBV5-5; a possible D gene is TRBD1 (6 bases). V shed 3 bases and J shed 6 bases, with 19 bases lying between them. The germline CDR1 and CDR2 sequences are SGHKS and YYEKEE (reference sequence). This CDR3 contains 15 residues.

This clonotype was seen at least ten times. The chain has TRBV4-2 and TRBJ2-3; TRBD2 is a possible D gene (5 bases). The germline gives CDR1 LGHNA, CDR2 YNFKEQ. Trimming took off 0 bases at V and 2 bases at J, with 9 bases between the two ends. The CDR3 spans 15 residues. The CDR3 protein is CASSQDKRITDTQYF. Here the CDR3 DNA reads TGTGCCAGCAGCCAAGATAAGCGGATCACAGATACGCAGTATTTT.

This chain joins TRBV20-1 and TRBJ2-7; 11 nucleotides agree with TRBD2. Germline values: CDR1 DFQATT, CDR2 SNEGSKA (reference sequence). This CDR3 comprises 14 residues. With 7 bases clipped from V and 2 bases from J, the junction kept 7 bases outside the gene matches. Written as DNA, the CDR3 is TGCAGTGTCCTGACTAGCGGGAACACCTACGAGCAGTACTTC. As protein: CSVLTSGNTYEQYF.